This T cell receptor beta chain comes out of a study of regulatory T cells in long-lasting Graves disease. Overall study: Freshly diagnosed Graves' patients had used antithyroid drugs for under 3 months.

Time point indicated: newly diagnosed GD, antithyroid drugs for less than 3 months. RNA from PBMCs was the source of the TCR library. With 4 bases removed from V and 3 bases from J, the gap between germline ends came to 23 bases. The CDR3 has 17 amino acids. The germline CDR1 and CDR2 sequences are SGHDT and YYEEEE. Through Arm-PCR of CDR3 regions and iRepertoire HTBI primers, TCR beta libraries were built. Using its own MiXCR run on the multiplex PCR reads, TCRdb lists one record per CDR3 protein. The data contain approximately 400,000 distinct CDR3 sequences, about 15% of them singletons. This clonotype appeared a few times. The data were also submitted as part of a second study, on T cells in Graves' hyperthyroidism and ophthalmopathy. That source reports: No progression to ophthalmopathy during 18 months of follow-up defined stable disease. The study enrolled patients aged 18 to 65 with newly diagnosed hyperthyroidism of under 2 months' duration.

This TCR was sampled from a woman in her twenties or thirties with Graves disease. The material was peripheral blood mononuclear cells (PBMCs), obtained at new diagnosis, from a patient treated with antithyroid drugs. J is TRBJ2-7 and V is TRBV5-6, with D possibly being TRBD1 or TRBD2 (6 bases each). The CDR3 DNA reads as TGTGCCAGCAGCCTTTACAGGGACTTCCCCTCGGGCTACGAGCAGTACTTC. It specifies CASSLYRDFPSGYEQYF. The full variable domain, completed using reference TRBV5-6 and TRBJ2-7, is DAGVTQSPTHLIKTRGQQVTLRCSPKSGHDTVSWYQQALGQGPQFIFQYYEEEERQRGNFPDRFSGHQFPNYSSELNVNALLLGDSALYLCASSLYRDFPSGYEQYFGPGTRLTVT.